This is a list of T cell receptor beta chains from one sample in a study of a mutant IDH1 vaccine in newly diagnosed glioma. Which antigens these TCRs recognize remains unknown. Profiled with immunoSEQ multiplex PCR; TCRdb holds only in-frame clones, not every one. The top ten clones hold roughly 0.57% of a sample with 100,000 to 120,000 clones, roughly 88% of them seen once. The starting material was PBMCs, obtained from a glioma patient whose treatment included an IDH1 peptide vaccine. The receptors shown here come from a woman aged 45 to 65 with glioma. The CDR3 runs from the conserved cysteine through the conserved F or W. Each record gives: CDR3 DNA, CDR3 protein, V gene, J gene, D gene, clone size. The D gene is left open where the match is weak. Clone sizes are given selectively: once, few, many, or a class where the clone is expanded.

CDR3nt: TGCGCCAGCAGCCAACCCTCCCAGGGAAACTACGAGCAGTACTTC
CDR3aa: CASSQPSQGNYEQYF
v_gene: TRBV4-1
j_gene: TRBJ2-7
d_gene: NA
abundance: NA

CDR3nt: TGTGCCAGCAGCGTAGGATGGCAGGGGGGCACTGAAGCTTTCTTT
CDR3aa: CASSVGWQGGTEAFF
v_gene: TRBV9
j_gene: TRBJ1-1
d_gene: TRBD1
abundance: few

CDR3nt: TGTGCCAGCACCCCAGGGGTTCGGGGCACCGGGGAGCTGTTTTTT
CDR3aa: CASTPGVRGTGELFF
v_gene: TRBV9
j_gene: TRBJ2-2
d_gene: NA
abundance: NA

CDR3nt: TGTGCCAGCAGCTTATCTGAGGGATTAACTGAAGCTTTCTTT
CDR3aa: CASSLSEGLTEAFF
v_gene: TRBV7-8
j_gene: TRBJ1-1
d_gene: NA
abundance: NA

CDR3nt: TGTGCCAGCAGTGTAGAGGGGACTGGAAACACCATATATTTT
CDR3aa: CASSVEGTGNTIYF
v_gene: TRBV2
j_gene: TRBJ1-3
d_gene: NA
abundance: NA

CDR3nt: TGTGCCAGCAGTTTAAGGCAGGGGAACACCGGGGAGCTGTTTTTT
CDR3aa: CASSLRQGNTGELFF
v_gene: TRBV27
j_gene: TRBJ2-2
d_gene: NA
abundance: NA

CDR3nt: TGTGCCAGCAGTGAAGCCTCGACAGGACCTGGCTACACCTTC
CDR3aa: CASSEASTGPGYTF
v_gene: TRBV6-1
j_gene: TRBJ1-2
d_gene: NA
abundance: NA

CDR3nt: TGTGCCTGGAGTTTCGGGACCGGGGGAGACACCATATATTTT
CDR3aa: CAWSFGTGGDTIYF
v_gene: TRBV30
j_gene: TRBJ1-3
d_gene: NA
abundance: NA

CDR3nt: TGTGCCAGCAGCTTAGGGGGACAGGGAGAGAGGGAGCAGTACTTC
CDR3aa: CASSLGGQGEREQYF
v_gene: TRBV7-3
j_gene: TRBJ2-7
d_gene: TRBD1
abundance: NA

CDR3nt: TGTGCCAGCAGTGAAGAACTAGCGATAGATACGCAGTATTTT
CDR3aa: CASSEELAIDTQYF
v_gene: TRBV2
j_gene: TRBJ2-3
d_gene: TRBD2
abundance: NA

CDR3nt: TGTGCCAGCAGTCCACAGGGGACCTACAATGAGCAGTTCTTC
CDR3aa: CASSPQGTYNEQFF
v_gene: TRBV27
j_gene: TRBJ2-1
d_gene: TRBD1
abundance: NA

CDR3nt: TGTGCCAGCAGCTTGGTCGGGGGAGGGCCCTACAATGAGCAGTTCTTC
CDR3aa: CASSLVGGGPYNEQFF
v_gene: TRBV5-4
j_gene: TRBJ2-1
d_gene: TRBD2
abundance: NA

CDR3nt: TGTGCCAGCAGCTTGGCCTTGGGACAGGTGAACACTGAAGCTTTCTTT
CDR3aa: CASSLALGQVNTEAFF
v_gene: TRBV5-6
j_gene: TRBJ1-1
d_gene: TRBD1
abundance: once

CDR3nt: TGTGCCAGCAGTGAGACGGGACAGGGCCTAGAAAAACTGTTTTTT
CDR3aa: CASSETGQGLEKLFF
v_gene: TRBV2
j_gene: TRBJ1-4
d_gene: TRBD1
abundance: NA

CDR3nt: TGTGCCAGCAGTGAGGGACGGGCCAGGGGCTCCTACGAGCAGTACTTC
CDR3aa: CASSEGRARGSYEQYF
v_gene: TRBV2
j_gene: TRBJ2-7
d_gene: NA
abundance: NA

CDR3nt: TGCAGCGTTGAAGAGGAGTACGAGCAGTACTTC
CDR3aa: CSVEEEYEQYF
v_gene: TRBV29-1
j_gene: TRBJ2-7
d_gene: NA
abundance: NA

CDR3nt: TGTGCCAGCAGCAAAGACAGGTACTATGGCTACACCTTC
CDR3aa: CASSKDRYYGYTF
v_gene: TRBV21-1
j_gene: TRBJ1-2
d_gene: NA
abundance: NA

CDR3nt: TGTGCCAGTCACTGGGAGGGGAACAATGAGCAGTTCTTC
CDR3aa: CASHWEGNNEQFF
v_gene: TRBV19
j_gene: TRBJ2-1
d_gene: TRBD2
abundance: NA

CDR3nt: TGTGCCAGCAGTTCCTTTACAATGGGCACTGAAGCTTTCTTT
CDR3aa: CASSSFTMGTEAFF
v_gene: TRBV6-5
j_gene: TRBJ1-1
d_gene: NA
abundance: NA

CDR3nt: TGTGCCAGCACCGGGGTAGCGCAAAGCTCCTACAATGAGCAGTTCTTC
CDR3aa: CASTGVAQSSYNEQFF
v_gene: TRBV5-8
j_gene: TRBJ2-1
d_gene: NA
abundance: NA

CDR3nt: TGTGCCAGCAGTGGCCGGGACCGCGGTCGCTCTGGGGCCAACGTCCTGACTTTC
CDR3aa: CASSGRDRGRSGANVLTF
v_gene: TRBV6-1
j_gene: TRBJ2-6
d_gene: NA
abundance: NA

CDR3nt: TGTGCCAGCAGGACTAGCGGGAGGTCCCGGGAGCAGTACTTC
CDR3aa: CASRTSGRSREQYF
v_gene: TRBV6-6
j_gene: TRBJ2-7
d_gene: TRBD2
abundance: NA

CDR3nt: TGTGCCAGCAGTCCCGGGAGGGGCTATGGCTACACCTTC
CDR3aa: CASSPGRGYGYTF
v_gene: TRBV27
j_gene: TRBJ1-2
d_gene: NA
abundance: NA

CDR3nt: TGTGCCAGCAGCTTAGTTCGGGGATCCGGGGAGCTGTTTTTT
CDR3aa: CASSLVRGSGELFF
v_gene: TRBV7-9
j_gene: TRBJ2-2
d_gene: NA
abundance: NA

CDR3nt: TGTGCCAGCAGCTTGCCGACGATTTCACCCCTCCACTTT
CDR3aa: CASSLPTISPLHF
v_gene: TRBV5-4
j_gene: TRBJ1-6
d_gene: NA
abundance: NA

CDR3nt: TGTGCCAGCGAAGGACATCTCACAAGGAGCTCCTACGAGCAGTACTTC
CDR3aa: CASEGHLTRSSYEQYF
v_gene: TRBV2
j_gene: TRBJ2-7
d_gene: NA
abundance: NA

CDR3nt: TGTGCCAGCAGCTTTGGGAGGGATCAGCCCCAGCATTTT
CDR3aa: CASSFGRDQPQHF
v_gene: TRBV7-3
j_gene: TRBJ1-5
d_gene: NA
abundance: NA

CDR3nt: TGCGCCAGCAGCTTGGGACAGGCGAAGGCCTATGGCTACACCTTC
CDR3aa: CASSLGQAKAYGYTF
v_gene: TRBV5-1
j_gene: TRBJ1-2
d_gene: NA
abundance: NA

CDR3nt: TGTGCCAGCAGCTGGGTGGGGTTGCGTGAGCAGTTCTTC
CDR3aa: CASSWVGLREQFF
v_gene: TRBV5-6
j_gene: TRBJ2-1
d_gene: NA
abundance: once

CDR3nt: TGTGCCAGCAGTACCGGGACCTGGAACACCGGGGAGCTGTTTTTT
CDR3aa: CASSTGTWNTGELFF
v_gene: TRBV28
j_gene: TRBJ2-2
d_gene: NA
abundance: NA

CDR3nt: TGCGCCAGCAGCTTGGGGGCACAACTCACAGATACGCAGTATTTT
CDR3aa: CASSLGAQLTDTQYF
v_gene: TRBV5-1
j_gene: TRBJ2-3
d_gene: NA
abundance: once